The clone carrying this T cell receptor (beta chain) was seen more than once but under ten times. This sample includes further DNA sequences coding for the same CDR3. The V and J ends lost 3 bases and 5 bases respectively, with 7 bases between them. Per the germline V gene, CDR1 is SGHAT and CDR2 is FQNNGV. The CDR3 contains 13 residues. Sequencing used immunoSEQ multiplex PCR; TCRdb keeps in-frame clones, though not all of them. The sample holds 550,000 to 850,000 clones, over 65% seen once. This specimen comes from a study of shared clonotypes between healthy human individuals. The specimen sequenced was memory CD4+ T cells sorted from blood. The subset here: CD45RA-negative fraction. The rearrangement uses TRBV11-2 and TRBJ2-2; the D gene is possibly TRBD2 (6 bases). The TCR originated in a woman in her 30s in good health. CDR3 protein: CASSLAGTGELFF. For the CDR3, the DNA is TGTGCCAGCAGCTTGGCGGGAACCGGGGAGCTGTTTTTT. Variable domain in full (rest from reference TRBV11-2 and TRBJ2-2): EAGVAQSPRYKIIEKRQSVAFWCNPISGHATLYWYQQILGQGPKLLIQFQNNGVVDDSQLPKDRFSAERLKGVDSTLKIQPAKLEDSAVYLCASSLAGTGELFFGEGSRLTVL.